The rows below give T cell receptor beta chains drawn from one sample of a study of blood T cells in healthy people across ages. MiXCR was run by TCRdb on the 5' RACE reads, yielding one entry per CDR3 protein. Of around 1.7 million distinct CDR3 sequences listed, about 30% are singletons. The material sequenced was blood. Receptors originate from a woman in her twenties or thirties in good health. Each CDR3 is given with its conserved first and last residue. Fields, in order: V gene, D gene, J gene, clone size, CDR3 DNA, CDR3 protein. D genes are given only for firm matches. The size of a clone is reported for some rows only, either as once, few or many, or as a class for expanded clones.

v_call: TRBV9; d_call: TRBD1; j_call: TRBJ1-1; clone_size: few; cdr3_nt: TGTGCCAGCACTCGACAGGGCACTGAAGCTTTCTTT; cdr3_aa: CASTRQGTEAFF
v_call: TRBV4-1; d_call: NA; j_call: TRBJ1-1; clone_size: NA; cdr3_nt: TGCGCCAGCAGCCAAGCACCGGGACACCGGAACACTGAAGCTTTCTTT; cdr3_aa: CASSQAPGHRNTEAFF
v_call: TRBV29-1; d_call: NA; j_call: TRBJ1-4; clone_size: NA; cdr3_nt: TGCAGCGTTGAAGTAAGGTTTCGGGAAAAACTGTTTTTT; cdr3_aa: CSVEVRFREKLFF
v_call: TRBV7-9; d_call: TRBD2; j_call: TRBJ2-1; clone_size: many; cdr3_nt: TGTGCCAGCAGCTCAGCCGGGAGGGCCGTCGAGCAGTTCTTC; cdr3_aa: CASSSAGRAVEQFF
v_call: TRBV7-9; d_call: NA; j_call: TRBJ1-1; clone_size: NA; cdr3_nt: TGTGCCAGCAGTTACCCCGCCGGAGCGAACACTGAAGCTTTCTTT; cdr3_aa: CASSYPAGANTEAFF
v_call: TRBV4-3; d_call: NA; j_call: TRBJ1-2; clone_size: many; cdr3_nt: TGCGCCAGCAGCCAAGATCAAGGCAGGGTTGTTCGTAACTATGGCTACACCTTC; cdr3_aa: CASSQDQGRVVRNYGYTF
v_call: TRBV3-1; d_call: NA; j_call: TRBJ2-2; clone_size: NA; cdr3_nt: TGTGCCAGCAGCGGTAGGGCGTCGAACGGGGAGCTGTTTTTT; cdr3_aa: CASSGRASNGELFF
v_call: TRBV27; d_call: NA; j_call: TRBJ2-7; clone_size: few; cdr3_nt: TGTGCCAGCAGTTTAGGGGTAAGAGGTCCCTGCGAGCAGTACTTC; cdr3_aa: CASSLGVRGPCEQYF
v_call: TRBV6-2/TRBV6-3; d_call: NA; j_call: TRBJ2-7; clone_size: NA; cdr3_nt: TGTACCAGCAGTCCCAGGGATTTCACCTACGAGCAGTACTTC; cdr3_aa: CTSSPRDFTYEQYF
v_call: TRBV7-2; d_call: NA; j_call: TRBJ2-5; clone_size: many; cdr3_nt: TGTGCCAGCAGCTATCAGACTAGGACGCGTGAGACCCAGTACTTC; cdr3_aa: CASSYQTRTRETQYF
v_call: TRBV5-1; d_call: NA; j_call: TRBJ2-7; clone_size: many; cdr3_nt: TGTGCCAGCAGCCTAGAAGGGGGGCTCTACGAGCAGTACTTC; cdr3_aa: CASSLEGGLYEQYF
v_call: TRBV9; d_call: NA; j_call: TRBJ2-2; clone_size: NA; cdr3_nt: TGTGCCAGCAGCCAAAACCCAAACACCGGGGAGCTGTTTTTT; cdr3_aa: CASSQNPNTGELFF
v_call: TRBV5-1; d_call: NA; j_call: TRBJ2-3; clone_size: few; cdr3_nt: TGCGCCAGCAGGTGGGACTTGCGCACAGATACGCAGTATTTT; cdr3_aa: CASRWDLRTDTQYF
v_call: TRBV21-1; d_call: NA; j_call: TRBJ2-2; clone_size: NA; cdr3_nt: TGTGCCAGCAGCAAAGCGCCATGGAGGGGGCCCGTCGGGGAGCTGTTTTTT; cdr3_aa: CASSKAPWRGPVGELFF
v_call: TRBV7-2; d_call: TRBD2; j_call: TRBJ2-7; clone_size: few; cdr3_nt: TGTGCCAGCAGCTTACGTCAAGCGGGGGGGAGTCTCACCTACGAGCAGTACTTC; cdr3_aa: CASSLRQAGGSLTYEQYF
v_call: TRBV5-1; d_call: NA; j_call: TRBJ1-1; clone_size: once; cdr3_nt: TGCGCCAGCAGCTCCCTCCGGACAGCTTTTCAAGCTTTCTTT; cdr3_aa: CASSSLRTAFQAFF
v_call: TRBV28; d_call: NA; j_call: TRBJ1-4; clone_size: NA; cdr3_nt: TGTGCCAGCAGGGAGGGGTTCACTAATGAAAAACTGTTTTTT; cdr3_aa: CASREGFTNEKLFF
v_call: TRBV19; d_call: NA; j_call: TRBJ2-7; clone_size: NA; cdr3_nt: TGTGCCAGTAGTAGAAACGGGGAGGAGAATGAGCAGTACTTC; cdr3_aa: CASSRNGEENEQYF
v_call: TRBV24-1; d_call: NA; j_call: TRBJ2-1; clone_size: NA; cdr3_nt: TGTGCCACGGGTGGGGGGGGGCCCTACAATGAGCAGTTCTTC; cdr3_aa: CATGGGGPYNEQFF
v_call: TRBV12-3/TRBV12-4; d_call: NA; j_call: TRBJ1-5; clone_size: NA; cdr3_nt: TGTGCCAGCAGTTTGGGGGTCTACAATCAGCCCCAGCATTTT; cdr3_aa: CASSLGVYNQPQHF
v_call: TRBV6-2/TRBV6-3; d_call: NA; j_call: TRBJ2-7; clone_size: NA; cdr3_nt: TGTGCCAGCAGTTCTCTCAGCGGAGTCCTCTACGAGCAGTACTTC; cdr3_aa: CASSSLSGVLYEQYF
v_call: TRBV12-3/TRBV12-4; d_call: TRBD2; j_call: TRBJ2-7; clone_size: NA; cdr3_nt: TGTGCCAGCAGCCGAGCGGGAGCGGACGAGCAGTACTTC; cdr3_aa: CASSRAGADEQYF
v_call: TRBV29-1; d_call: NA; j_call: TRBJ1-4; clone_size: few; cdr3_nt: TGCAGCTGCAGTAGGGCAACTAATGAAAAACTGTTTTTT; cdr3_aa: CSCSRATNEKLFF
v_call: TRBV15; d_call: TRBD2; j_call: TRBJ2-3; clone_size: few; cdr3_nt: TGTGCCACCAGCAGGAGGTTAGCGGGGGAAGATACGCAGTATTTT; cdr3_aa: CATSRRLAGEDTQYF
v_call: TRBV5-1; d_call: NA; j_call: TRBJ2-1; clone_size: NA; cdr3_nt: TGCGCCAGCCGAGGGGGGCCCGCTAATTCTTACAGTGAGCAGTTCTTC; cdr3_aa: CASRGGPANSYSEQFF